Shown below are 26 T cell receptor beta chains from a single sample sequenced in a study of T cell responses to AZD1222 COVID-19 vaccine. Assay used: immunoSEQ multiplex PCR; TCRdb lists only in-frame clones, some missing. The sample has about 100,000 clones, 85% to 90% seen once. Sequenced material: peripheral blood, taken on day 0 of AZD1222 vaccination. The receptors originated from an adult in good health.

The CDR3 DNA reads as TGTGCCAGCAGCTTAGGGGGGGCGGCTGGAAACACCATATATTTT. It translates to CASSLGGAAGNTIYF. The chain recombines TRBV7-8 with TRBJ1-3, with D perhaps TRBD1 (6 bases). CDR3 length: 15 amino acids. The germline gives CDR1 SGHVS, CDR2 FQNEAQ. Trimming removed 1 base from V and 2 bases from J, with 9 bases in between.

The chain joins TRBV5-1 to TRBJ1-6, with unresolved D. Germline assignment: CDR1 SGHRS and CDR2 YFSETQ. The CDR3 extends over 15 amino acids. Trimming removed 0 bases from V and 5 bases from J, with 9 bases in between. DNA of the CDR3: TGCGCCAGCAGCTTGGTTTCTGGAAATAATTCACCCCTCCACTTT. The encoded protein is CASSLVSGNNSPLHF.

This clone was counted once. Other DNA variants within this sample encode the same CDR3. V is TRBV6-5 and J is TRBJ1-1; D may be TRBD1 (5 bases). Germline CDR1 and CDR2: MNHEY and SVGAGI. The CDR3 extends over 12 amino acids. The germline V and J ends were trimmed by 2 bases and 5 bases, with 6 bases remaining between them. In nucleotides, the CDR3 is TGTGCCAGCAGTTACGGGGGGACTGAAGCTTTCTTT. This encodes CASSYGGTEAFF.

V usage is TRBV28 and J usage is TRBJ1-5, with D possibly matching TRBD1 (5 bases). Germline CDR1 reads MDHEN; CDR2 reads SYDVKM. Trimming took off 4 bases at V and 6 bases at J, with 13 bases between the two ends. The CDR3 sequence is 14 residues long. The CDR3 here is CASSSGWGIQPQHF. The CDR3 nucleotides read TGTGCCAGCAGTTCAGGGTGGGGTATTCAGCCCCAGCATTTT.

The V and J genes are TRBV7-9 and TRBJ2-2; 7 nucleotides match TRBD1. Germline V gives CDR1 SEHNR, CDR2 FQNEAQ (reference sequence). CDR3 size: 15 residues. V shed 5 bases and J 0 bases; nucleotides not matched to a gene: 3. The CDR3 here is CASSPGQTNTGELFF. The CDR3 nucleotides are TGTGCCAGCAGCCCGGGACAGACGAACACCGGGGAGCTGTTTTTT.

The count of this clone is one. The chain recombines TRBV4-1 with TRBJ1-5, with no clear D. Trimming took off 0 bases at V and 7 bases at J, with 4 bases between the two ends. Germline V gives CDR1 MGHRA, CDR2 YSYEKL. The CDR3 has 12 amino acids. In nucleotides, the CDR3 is TGCGCCAGCAGCCAAGATAACCAGCCCCAGCATTTT. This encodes CASSQDNQPQHF.

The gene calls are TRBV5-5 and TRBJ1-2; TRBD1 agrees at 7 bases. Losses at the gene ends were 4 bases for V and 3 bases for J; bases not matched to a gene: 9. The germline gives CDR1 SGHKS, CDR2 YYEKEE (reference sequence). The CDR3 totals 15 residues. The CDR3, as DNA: TGTGCCAGCAGCGCCAGGCCAACAGGGGACTATGGCTACACCTTC. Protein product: CASSARPTGDYGYTF.

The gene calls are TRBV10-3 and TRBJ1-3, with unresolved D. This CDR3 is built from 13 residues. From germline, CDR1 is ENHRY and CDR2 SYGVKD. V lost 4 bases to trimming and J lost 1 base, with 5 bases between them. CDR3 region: CAISGGSGNTIYF. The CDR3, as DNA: TGTGCCATCAGTGGCGGGTCTGGAAACACCATATATTTT.

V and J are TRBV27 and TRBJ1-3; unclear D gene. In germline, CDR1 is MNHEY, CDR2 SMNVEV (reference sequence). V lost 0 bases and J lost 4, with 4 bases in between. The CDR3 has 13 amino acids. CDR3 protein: CASSLSGGNTIYF. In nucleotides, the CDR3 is TGTGCCAGCAGTTTATCTGGAGGAAACACCATATATTTT.

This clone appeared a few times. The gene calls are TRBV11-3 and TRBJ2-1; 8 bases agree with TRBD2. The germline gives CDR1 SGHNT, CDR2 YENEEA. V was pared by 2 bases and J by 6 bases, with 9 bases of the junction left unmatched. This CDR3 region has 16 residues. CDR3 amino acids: CASSLRGTRAGNEQFF. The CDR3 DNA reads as TGTGCCAGCAGCTTACGAGGGACTAGGGCGGGCAATGAGCAGTTCTTC.

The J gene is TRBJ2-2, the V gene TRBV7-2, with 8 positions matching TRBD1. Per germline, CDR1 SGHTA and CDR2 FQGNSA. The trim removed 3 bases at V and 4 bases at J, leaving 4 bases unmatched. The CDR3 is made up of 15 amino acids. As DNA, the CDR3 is TGTGCCAGCAGCTTGGACAGGGTCGGCACCGGGGAGCTGTTTTTT. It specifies CASSLDRVGTGELFF.

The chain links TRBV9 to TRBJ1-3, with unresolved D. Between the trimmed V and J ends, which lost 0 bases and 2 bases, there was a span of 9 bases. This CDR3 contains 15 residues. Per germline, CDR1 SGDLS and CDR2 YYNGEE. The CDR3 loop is CASSVGALTGNTIYF. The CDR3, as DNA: TGTGCCAGCAGCGTAGGGGCCTTGACTGGAAACACCATATATTTT.

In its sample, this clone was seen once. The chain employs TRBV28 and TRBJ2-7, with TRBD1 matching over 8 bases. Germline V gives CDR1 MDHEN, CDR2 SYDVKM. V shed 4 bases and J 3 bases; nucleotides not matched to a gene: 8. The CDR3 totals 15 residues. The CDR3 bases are TGTGCCAGCAGTTCGGAGACAGGGGCCATCTACGAGCAGTACTTC. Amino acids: CASSSETGAIYEQYF. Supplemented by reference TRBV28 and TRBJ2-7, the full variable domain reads DVKVTQSSRYLVKRTGEKVFLECVQDMDHENMFWYRQDPGLGLRLIYFSYDVKMKEKGDIPEGYSVSREKKERFSLILESASTNQTSMYLCASSSETGAIYEQYFGPGTRLTVT.

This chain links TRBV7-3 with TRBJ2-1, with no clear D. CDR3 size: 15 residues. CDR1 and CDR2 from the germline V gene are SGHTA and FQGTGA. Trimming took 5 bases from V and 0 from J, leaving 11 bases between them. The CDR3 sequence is CASSGEISSYNEQFF. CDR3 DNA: TGTGCCAGCAGCGGAGAGATAAGCTCCTACAATGAGCAGTTCTTC.

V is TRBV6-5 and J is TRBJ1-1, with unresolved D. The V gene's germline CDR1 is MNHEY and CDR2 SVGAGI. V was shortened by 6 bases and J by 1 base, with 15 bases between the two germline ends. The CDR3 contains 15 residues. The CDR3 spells CASRRKTHPNTEAFF. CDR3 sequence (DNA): TGTGCCAGCAGAAGAAAAACACACCCGAACACTGAAGCTTTCTTT.

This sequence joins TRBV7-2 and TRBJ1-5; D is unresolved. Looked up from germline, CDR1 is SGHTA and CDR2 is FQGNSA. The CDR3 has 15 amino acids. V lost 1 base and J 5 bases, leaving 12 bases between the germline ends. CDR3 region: CASSLDGSLYQPQHF. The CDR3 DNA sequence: TGTGCCAGCAGCTTAGACGGGTCCTTATATCAGCCCCAGCATTTT.

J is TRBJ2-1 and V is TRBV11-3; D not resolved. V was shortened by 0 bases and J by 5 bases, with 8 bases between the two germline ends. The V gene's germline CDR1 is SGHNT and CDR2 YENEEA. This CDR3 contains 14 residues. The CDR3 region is CASSLDTRDNEQFF. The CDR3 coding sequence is TGTGCCAGCAGCTTAGATACCCGGGACAATGAGCAGTTCTTC.

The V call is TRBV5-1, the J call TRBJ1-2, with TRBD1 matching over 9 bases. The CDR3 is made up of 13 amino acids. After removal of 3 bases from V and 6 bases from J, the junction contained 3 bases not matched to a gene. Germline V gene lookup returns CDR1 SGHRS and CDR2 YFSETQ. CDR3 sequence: CASSWGQGNGYTF. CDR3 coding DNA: TGCGCCAGCAGCTGGGGACAGGGCAATGGCTACACCTTC.

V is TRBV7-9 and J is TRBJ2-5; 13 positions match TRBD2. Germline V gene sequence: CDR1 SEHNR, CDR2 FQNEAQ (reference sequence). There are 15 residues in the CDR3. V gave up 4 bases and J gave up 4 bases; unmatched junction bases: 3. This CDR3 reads CASSWTSGRSETQYF. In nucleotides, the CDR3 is TGTGCCAGCAGCTGGACTAGCGGGAGATCAGAGACCCAGTACTTC.

The CDR3 loop is CASSEREGYGYTF. The CDR3 nucleotides are TGTGCCAGCAGTGAAAGGGAGGGCTATGGCTACACCTTC. The chain couples TRBV6-1 to TRBJ1-2, with no clear D. The length of the CDR3 is 13 residues. V was cut by 2 bases and J by 4 bases, with 8 bases left in between. Germline CDR1 MNHNS, CDR2 SASEGT.

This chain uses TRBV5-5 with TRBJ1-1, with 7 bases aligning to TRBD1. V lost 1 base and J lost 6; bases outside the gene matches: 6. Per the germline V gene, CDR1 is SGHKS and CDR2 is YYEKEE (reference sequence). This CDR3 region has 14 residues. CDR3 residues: CASSLKGGLPEAFF. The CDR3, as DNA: TGTGCCAGCAGCTTGAAAGGGGGCCTCCCTGAAGCTTTCTTT.

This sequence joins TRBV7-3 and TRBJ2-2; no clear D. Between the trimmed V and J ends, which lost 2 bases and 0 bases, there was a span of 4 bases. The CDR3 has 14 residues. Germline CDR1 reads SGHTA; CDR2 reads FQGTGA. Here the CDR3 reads CASSLWANTGELFF. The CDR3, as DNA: TGTGCCAGCAGCTTATGGGCGAACACCGGGGAGCTGTTTTTT.

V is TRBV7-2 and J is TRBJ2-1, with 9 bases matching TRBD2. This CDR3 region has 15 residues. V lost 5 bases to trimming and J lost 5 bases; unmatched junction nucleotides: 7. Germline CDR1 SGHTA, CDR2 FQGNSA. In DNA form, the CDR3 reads TGTGCCAGCAGCGTCCTAGCGGGACCAAACAATGAGCAGTTCTTC. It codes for CASSVLAGPNNEQFF. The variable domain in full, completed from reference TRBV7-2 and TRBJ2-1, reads GAGVSQSPSNKVTEKGKDVELRCDPISGHTALYWYRQSLGQGLEFLIYFQGNSAPDKSGLPSDRFSAERTGGSVSTLTIQRTQQEDSAVYLCASSVLAGPNNEQFFGPGTRLTVL.

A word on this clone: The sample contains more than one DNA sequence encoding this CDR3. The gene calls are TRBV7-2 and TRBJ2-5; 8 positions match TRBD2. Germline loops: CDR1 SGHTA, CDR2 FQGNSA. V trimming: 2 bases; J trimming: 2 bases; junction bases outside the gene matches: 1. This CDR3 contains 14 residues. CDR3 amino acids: CASSLTGGQETQYF. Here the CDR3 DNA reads TGTGCCAGCAGCTTAACGGGAGGGCAAGAGACCCAGTACTTC.

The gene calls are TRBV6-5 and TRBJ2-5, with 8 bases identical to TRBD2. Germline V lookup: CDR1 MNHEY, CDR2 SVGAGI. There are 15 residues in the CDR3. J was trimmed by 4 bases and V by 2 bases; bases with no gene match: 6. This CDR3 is CASSYLGLGGETQYF. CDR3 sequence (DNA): TGTGCCAGCAGTTACCTGGGACTAGGAGGAGAGACCCAGTACTTC.

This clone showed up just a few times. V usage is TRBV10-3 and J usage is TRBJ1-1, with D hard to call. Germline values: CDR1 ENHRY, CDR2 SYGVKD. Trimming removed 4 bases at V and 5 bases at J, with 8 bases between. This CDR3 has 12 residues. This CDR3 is CAISVKGTEAFF. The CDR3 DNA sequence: TGTGCCATCAGTGTGAAAGGGACTGAAGCTTTCTTT.